This T cell receptor (beta chain) was observed in a study of metastatic and nonmetastatic thyroid tumors. Study as a whole: The authors compared repertoires across blood and tumor or nodule tissue from malignant and benign thyroid patients. Whole-study results and caveats: Reportedly, malignant thyroid tumors had significantly higher TCR beta diversity than benign nodules, in blood and tumor.

Before thyroid surgery, none of the patients had received any treatment. This clone has more than one count but fewer than ten. The antigen remains undetermined. CDR3 length: 13 amino acids. The V end was cut by 5 bases, the J end by 0 bases, with 8 bases between. CDR1 is KGHSH, CDR2 LQKENI, per germline. In the original processing: For papillary thyroid cancer, a distant-metastasis classifier was constructed from CDR3 differences observed across clinicopathological groups. TCRdb reprocessed the PCR reads using MiXCR. The V and J calls here are based on TCRdb, not the publication. Of about 24,000 clones in the sample, more than 20% were seen once.

The rearrangement links TRBV18 to TRBJ2-7; D is unresolved. The clonotype was recovered from a male donor with papillary thyroid cancer or a benign thyroid nodule (not recorded which). Some clones in this sample may be carry-over from other donors' samples. Sample: blood. The CDR3 spells CASSIGSSYEQYF. CDR3 sequence (DNA): TGTGCCAGCTCAATAGGAAGCTCCTACGAGCAGTACTTC.